This T cell receptor (beta chain) was documented in a study of CD8 T cells in ankylosing spondylitis. One entry per CDR3 protein, called by TCRdb with MiXCR from the 5' RACE reads. The repertoire holds around 450,000 distinct CDR3 sequences, with roughly 27% as singletons. The CDR3 runs 16 residues. Germline CDR1 reads SGHTA; CDR2 reads FQGNSA. The V end lost 5 bases, the J end lost 1 base, and 15 bases lay between the germline ends. As regards this clonotype: The target antigen is unknown.

Overall study results and limits: Disease-linked clones displayed a CD8+ phenotype and appeared relatively rarely in peripheral blood. Eight highly homologous variants formed a TCR beta motif that appeared characteristic of ankylosing spondylitis blood. In synovial fluid and blood from reactive arthritis, some motif variants were previously reported. Reportedly, disease-linked clones are significantly enriched in ankylosing spondylitis patients' matched synovial fluid.

Material: blood, either unsorted or a sorted T cell fraction (not recorded which). This sequence originates from a male donor with ankylosing spondylitis. The chain is built from TRBV7-2 and TRBJ2-4, with a tentative D call TRBD2 (5 bases). CDR3 sequence (DNA): TGTGCCAGCAGCACAATACGAGGGAAGGCCAAAAACATTCAGTACTTC. Translating gives CASSTIRGKAKNIQYF.